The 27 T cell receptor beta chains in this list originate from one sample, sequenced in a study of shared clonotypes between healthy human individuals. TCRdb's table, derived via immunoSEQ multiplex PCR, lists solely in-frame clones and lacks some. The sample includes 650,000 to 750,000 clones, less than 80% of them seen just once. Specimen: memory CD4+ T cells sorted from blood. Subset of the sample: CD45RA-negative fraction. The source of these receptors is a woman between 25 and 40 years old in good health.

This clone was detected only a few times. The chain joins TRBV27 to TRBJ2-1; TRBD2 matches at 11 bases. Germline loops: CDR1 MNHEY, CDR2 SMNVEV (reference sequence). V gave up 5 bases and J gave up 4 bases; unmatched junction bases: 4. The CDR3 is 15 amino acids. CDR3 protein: CASSKTSGKYNEQFF. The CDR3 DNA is TGTGCCAGCAGTAAGACTAGCGGGAAATACAATGAGCAGTTCTTC.

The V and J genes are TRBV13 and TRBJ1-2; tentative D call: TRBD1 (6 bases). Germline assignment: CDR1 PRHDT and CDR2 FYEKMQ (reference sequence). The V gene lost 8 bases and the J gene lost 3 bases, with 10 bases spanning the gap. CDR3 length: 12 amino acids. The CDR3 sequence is CASGGLYYGYTF. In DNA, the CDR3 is TGTGCCAGCGGGGGCCTATACTATGGCTACACCTTC.

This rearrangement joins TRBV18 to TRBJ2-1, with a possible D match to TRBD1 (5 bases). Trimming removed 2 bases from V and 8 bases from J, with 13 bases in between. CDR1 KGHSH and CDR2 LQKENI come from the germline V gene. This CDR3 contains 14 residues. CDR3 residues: CASSPLGRAHEQFF. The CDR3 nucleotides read TGTGCCAGCTCACCATTGGGCAGGGCCCATGAGCAGTTCTTC.

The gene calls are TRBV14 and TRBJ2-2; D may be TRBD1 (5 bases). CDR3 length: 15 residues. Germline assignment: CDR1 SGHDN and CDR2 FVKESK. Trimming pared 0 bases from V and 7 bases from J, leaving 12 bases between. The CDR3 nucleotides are TGTGCCAGCAGCCAAGACCGGGTAGGACACGGGGAGCTGTTTTTT. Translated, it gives CASSQDRVGHGELFF. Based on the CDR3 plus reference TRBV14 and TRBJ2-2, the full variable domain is EAGVTQFPSHSVIEKGQTVTLRCDPISGHDNLYWYRRVMGKEIKFLLHFVKESKQDESGMPNNRFLAERTGGTYSTLKVQPAELEDSGVYFCASSQDRVGHGELFFGEGSRLTVL.

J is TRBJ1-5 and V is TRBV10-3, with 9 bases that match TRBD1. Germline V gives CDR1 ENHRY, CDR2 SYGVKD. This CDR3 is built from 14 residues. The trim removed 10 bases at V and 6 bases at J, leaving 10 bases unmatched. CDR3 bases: TGTGCCAGTAGACAGGGGGATTTTAGTCAGCCCCAGCATTTT. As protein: CASRQGDFSQPQHF.

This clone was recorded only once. The CDR3 nucleotides read TGTGCCAGCAGCCCAGGGCACAGAACGAACTATGGCTACACCTTC. Amino acids: CASSPGHRTNYGYTF. The V gene is TRBV5-4, the J gene TRBJ1-2, with D possibly TRBD1 on 5 matching bases. This CDR3 region has 15 residues. V was cut by 4 bases and J by 2 bases, with 15 bases left in between. Germline V gives CDR1 SGHNT, CDR2 YYREEE (reference sequence).

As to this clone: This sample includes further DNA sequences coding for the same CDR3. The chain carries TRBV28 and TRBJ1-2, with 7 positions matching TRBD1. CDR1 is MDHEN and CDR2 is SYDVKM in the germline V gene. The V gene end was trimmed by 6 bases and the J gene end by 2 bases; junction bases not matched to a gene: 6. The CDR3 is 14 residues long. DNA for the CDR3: TGTGCCAGCAGAAGACAGGGACCAAACTATGGCTACACCTTC. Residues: CASRRQGPNYGYTF.

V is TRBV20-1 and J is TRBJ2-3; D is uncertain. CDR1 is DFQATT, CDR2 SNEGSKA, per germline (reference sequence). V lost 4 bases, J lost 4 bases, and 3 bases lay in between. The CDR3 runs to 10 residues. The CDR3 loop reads CSAKPDTQYF. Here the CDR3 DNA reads TGCAGTGCTAAACCAGATACGCAGTATTTT.

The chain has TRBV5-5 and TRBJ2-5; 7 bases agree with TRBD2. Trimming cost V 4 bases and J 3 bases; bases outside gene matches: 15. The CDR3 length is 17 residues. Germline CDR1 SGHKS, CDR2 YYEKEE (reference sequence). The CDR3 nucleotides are TGTGCCAGCAGCCAAGGTTCCGGGACTCGGGGGGAAGAGACCCAGTACTTC. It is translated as CASSQGSGTRGEETQYF.

The CDR3 here is CASSFLAGAYEQYF. The CDR3 DNA sequence: TGTGCCAGCAGCTTCTTAGCGGGAGCCTACGAGCAGTACTTC. The V call is TRBV5-8, the J call TRBJ2-7, with 9 bases lining up with TRBD2. Trimming removed 2 bases from V and 2 bases from J; junction bases left unmatched: 2. This CDR3 comprises 14 residues. From germline, CDR1 is SGHTS and CDR2 YDEGEE.

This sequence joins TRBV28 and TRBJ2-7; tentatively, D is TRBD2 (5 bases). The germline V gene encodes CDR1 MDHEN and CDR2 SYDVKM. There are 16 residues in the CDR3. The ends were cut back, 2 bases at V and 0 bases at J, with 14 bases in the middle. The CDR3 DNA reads TGTGCCAGCAGTTTACGGGGTCGGGCTCGCTCCTACGAGCAGTACTTC. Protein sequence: CASSLRGRARSYEQYF.

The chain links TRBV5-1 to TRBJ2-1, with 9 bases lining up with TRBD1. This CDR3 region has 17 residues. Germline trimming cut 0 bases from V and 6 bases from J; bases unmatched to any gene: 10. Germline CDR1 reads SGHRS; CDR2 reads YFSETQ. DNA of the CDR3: TGCGCCAGCAGCTTGGCAGGACAGGGGCTCGGAGGCAATGAGCAGTTCTTC. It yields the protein CASSLAGQGLGGNEQFF.

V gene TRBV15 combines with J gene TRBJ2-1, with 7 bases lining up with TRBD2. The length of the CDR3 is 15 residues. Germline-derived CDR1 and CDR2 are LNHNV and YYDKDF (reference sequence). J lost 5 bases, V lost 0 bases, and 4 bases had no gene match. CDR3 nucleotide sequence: TGTGCCACCAGCAGAGATCGGCTAGCGGACAATGAGCAGTTCTTC. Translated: CATSRDRLADNEQFF.

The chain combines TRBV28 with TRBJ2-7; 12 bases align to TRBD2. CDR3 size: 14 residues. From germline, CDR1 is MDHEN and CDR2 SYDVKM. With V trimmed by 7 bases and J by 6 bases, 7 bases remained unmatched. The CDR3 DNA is TGTGCCAGCACCCTCCTAGCGGGAGGGTTCGAGCAGTACTTC. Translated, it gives CASTLLAGGFEQYF. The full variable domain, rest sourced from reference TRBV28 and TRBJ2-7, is DVKVTQSSRYLVKRTGEKVFLECVQDMDHENMFWYRQDPGLGLRLIYFSYDVKMKEKGDIPEGYSVSREKKERFSLILESASTNQTSMYLCASTLLAGGFEQYFGPGTRLTVT.

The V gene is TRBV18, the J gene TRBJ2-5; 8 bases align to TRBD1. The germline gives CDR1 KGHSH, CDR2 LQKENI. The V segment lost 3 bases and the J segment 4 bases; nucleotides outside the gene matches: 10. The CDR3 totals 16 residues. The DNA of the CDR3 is TGTGCCAGCTCACCGGGGACAGGCCTCCGTGGAGAGACCCAGTACTTC. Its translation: CASSPGTGLRGETQYF.

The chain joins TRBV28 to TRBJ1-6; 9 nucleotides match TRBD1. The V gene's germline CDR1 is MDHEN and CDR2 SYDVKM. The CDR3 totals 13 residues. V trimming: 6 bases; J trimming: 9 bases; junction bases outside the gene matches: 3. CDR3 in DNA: TGTGCCAGCAGGCGGGACAGGGTTTCACCCCTCCACTTT. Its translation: CASRRDRVSPLHF.

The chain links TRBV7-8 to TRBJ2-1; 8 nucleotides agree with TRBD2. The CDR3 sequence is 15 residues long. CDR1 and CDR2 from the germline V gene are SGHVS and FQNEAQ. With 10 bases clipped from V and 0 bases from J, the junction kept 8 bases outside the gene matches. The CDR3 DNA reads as TGTGCCACCACAGAGCGGGAGAGCTCCTACAATGAGCAGTTCTTC. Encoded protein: CATTERESSYNEQFF.

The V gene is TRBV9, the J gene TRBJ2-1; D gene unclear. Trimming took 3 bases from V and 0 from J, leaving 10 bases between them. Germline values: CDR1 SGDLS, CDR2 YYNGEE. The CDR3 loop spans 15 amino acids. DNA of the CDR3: TGTGCCAGCAGCGACGGAACGGGCTCCTACAATGAGCAGTTCTTC. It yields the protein CASSDGTGSYNEQFF.

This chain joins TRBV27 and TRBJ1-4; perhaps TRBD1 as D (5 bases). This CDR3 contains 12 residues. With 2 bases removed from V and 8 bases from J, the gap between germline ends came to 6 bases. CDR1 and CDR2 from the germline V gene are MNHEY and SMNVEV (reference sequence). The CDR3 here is CASSLRGEKLFF. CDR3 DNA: TGTGCCAGCAGTTTACGGGGGGAAAAACTGTTTTTT. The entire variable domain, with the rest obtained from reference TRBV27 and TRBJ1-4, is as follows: EAQVTQNPRYLITVTGKKLTVTCSQNMNHEYMSWYRQDPGLGLRQIYYSMNVEVTDKGDVPEGYKVSRKEKRNFPLILESPSPNQTSLYFCASSLRGEKLFFGSGTQLSVL.

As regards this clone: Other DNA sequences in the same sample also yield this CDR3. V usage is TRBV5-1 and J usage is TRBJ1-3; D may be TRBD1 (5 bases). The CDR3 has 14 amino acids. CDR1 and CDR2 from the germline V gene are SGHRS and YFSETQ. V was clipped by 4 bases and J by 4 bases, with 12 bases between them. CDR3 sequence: CASSAGTAGNTIYF. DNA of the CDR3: TGCGCCAGCAGCGCAGGGACGGCGGGAAACACCATATATTTT.

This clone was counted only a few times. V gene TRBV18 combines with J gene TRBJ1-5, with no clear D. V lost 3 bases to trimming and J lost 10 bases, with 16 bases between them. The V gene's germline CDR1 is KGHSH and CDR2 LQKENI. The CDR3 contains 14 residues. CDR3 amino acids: CASSPNPVQSPQHF. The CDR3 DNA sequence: TGTGCCAGCTCACCCAACCCGGTGCAATCACCCCAGCATTTT.

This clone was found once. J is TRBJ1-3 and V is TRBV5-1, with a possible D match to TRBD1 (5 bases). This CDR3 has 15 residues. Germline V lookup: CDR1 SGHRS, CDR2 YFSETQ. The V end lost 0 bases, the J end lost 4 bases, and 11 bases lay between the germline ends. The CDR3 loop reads CASSLDPGRGNTIYF. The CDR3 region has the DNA TGCGCCAGCAGCTTGGATCCGGGACGAGGAAACACCATATATTTT.

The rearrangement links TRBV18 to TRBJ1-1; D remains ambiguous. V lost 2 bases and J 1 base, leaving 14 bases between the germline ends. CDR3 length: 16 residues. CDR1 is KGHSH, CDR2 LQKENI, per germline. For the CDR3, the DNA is TGTGCCAGCTCACCAGGGTTTTCGGCCCAGAACACTGAAGCTTTCTTT. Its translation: CASSPGFSAQNTEAFF.

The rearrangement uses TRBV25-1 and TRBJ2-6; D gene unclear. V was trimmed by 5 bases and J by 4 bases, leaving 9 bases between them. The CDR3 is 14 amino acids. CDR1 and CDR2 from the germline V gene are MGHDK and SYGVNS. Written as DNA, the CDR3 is TGTGCCAGCAGTCGGGCGTCCGGGGCCAACGTCCTGACTTTC. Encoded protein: CASSRASGANVLTF.

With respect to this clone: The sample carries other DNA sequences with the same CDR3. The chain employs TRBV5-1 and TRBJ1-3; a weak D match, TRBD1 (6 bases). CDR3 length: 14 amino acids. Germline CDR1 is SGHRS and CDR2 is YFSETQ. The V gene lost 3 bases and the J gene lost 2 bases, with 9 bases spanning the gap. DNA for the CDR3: TGCGCCAGCAGCTACGGGACAACTGGAAACACCATATATTTT. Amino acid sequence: CASSYGTTGNTIYF.

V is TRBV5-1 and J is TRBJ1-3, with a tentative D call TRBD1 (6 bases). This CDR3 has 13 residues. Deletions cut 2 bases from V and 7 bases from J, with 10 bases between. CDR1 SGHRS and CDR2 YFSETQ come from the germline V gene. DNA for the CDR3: TGCGCCAGCAGCTTTGAGGGGGAGAACACCATATATTTT. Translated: CASSFEGENTIYF.

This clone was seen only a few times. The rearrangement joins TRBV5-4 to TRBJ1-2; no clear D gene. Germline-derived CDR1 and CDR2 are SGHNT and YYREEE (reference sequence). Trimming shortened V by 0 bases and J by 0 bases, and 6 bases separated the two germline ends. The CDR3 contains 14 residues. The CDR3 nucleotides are TGTGCCAGCAGCTTGGACAGAGCTAACTATGGCTACACCTTC. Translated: CASSLDRANYGYTF.